This TCR beta chain was documented in a study of T cell changes during pregnancy in multiple sclerosis. The J segment lost 9 bases and the V segment lost 5 bases, leaving 13 bases of the junction unmatched. Germline loops: CDR1 SEHNR, CDR2 FQNEAQ (reference sequence). This CDR3 spans 15 amino acids. Profiled with immunoSEQ multiplex PCR; TCRdb holds only in-frame clones, not every one. Found here are about 110,000 clones, about 90% of them singletons; the top ten hold around 0.8%. The clonotype originates from a female donor in good health, enrolled as a control in a pregnancy study. Sample: peripheral blood, taken in the third trimester of pregnancy. This chain links TRBV7-9 with TRBJ2-7, with TRBD1 identical over 10 bases. The chain's CDR3 is CASSPQGQGISWQYF. The CDR3 nucleotides read TGTGCCAGCAGCCCGCAGGGACAGGGGATATCATGGCAGTACTTC.